Following are 28 T cell receptor beta chains from one sample sequenced in a study of beta chain features in type 1 diabetes. Every bit of the isolated RNA underwent reverse transcription, so sequencing read expressed TCRB transcripts. The table came from immunoSEQ multiplex PCR; TCRdb's copy has only in-frame clones and leaves some out. The sample contains hundreds of thousands of clones, more than 9.5% of which appear only once. The sequenced material came from naive CD4+ T cells from blood. All receptors derive from a woman aged 30 to 39 in good health.

The V and J genes are TRBV5-1 and TRBJ2-5, with 7 bases aligning to TRBD2. The CDR3 sequence is 14 residues long. Germline CDR1 is SGHRS and CDR2 is YFSETQ. J lost 4 bases, V lost 7 bases, and 10 bases had no gene match. CDR3 nucleotide sequence: TGCGCCAGCGGGGAGGGTCGTTCGGGAGAGACCCAGTACTTC. Protein product: CASGEGRSGETQYF.

A few counts support this clone. The chain carries TRBV7-2 and TRBJ2-5, with D hard to call. The CDR3 totals 12 residues. The V end lost 4 bases, the J end lost 2 bases, and 5 bases lay between the germline ends. The germline V gene has CDR1 SGHTA and CDR2 FQGNSA. CDR3 loop: CASSSRQETQYF. The CDR3 nucleotides read TGTGCCAGCAGCTCGAGACAAGAGACCCAGTACTTC.

This clone was seen only a few times. The V gene is TRBV7-9, the J gene TRBJ1-1; D gene ambiguous. Per germline, CDR1 SEHNR and CDR2 FQNEAQ (reference sequence). CDR3 length: 14 amino acids. Trimming removed 7 bases from V and 3 bases from J, with 15 bases in between. The CDR3 DNA sequence: TGTGCCAGCACGTCGGCTAAGCAGGACACTGAAGCTTTCTTT. Its protein is CASTSAKQDTEAFF.

The chain recombines TRBV28 with TRBJ2-2, with a tentative D call TRBD2 (6 bases). Germline values: CDR1 MDHEN, CDR2 SYDVKM. The CDR3 has 13 residues. V was shortened by 7 bases and J by 3 bases, with 9 bases between the two germline ends. The CDR3 here is CASMPGDTGELFF. CDR3 nucleotide sequence: TGTGCCAGCATGCCGGGGGACACCGGGGAGCTGTTTTTT.

On this clone: Other DNA sequences of this sample code for an identical CDR3. J is TRBJ1-4 and V is TRBV7-9, with 9 bases identical to TRBD1. The V and J ends lost 4 bases and 5 bases, in that order; junction bases with no gene match: 2. The germline V gene encodes CDR1 SEHNR and CDR2 FQNEAQ (reference sequence). CDR3 size: 14 residues. DNA for the CDR3: TGTGCCAGCAGCTCGGGACAGGGAAATGAAAAACTGTTTTTT. It encodes CASSSGQGNEKLFF.

This clone was recorded a few times. V gene TRBV28 combines with J gene TRBJ2-4, with D possibly TRBD1 on 5 matching bases. Trimming removed 5 bases at V and 7 bases at J, with 15 bases between. The CDR3 is 14 residues long. Per germline, CDR1 MDHEN and CDR2 SYDVKM. The CDR3 loop reads CASSPQDPWNIQYF. DNA for the CDR3: TGTGCCAGCAGTCCACAGGATCCCTGGAACATTCAGTACTTC.

The V gene is TRBV7-9, the J gene TRBJ1-2; unclear D gene. V was shortened by 1 base and J by 1 base, with 10 bases between the two germline ends. The CDR3 sequence is 15 residues long. The germline V gene has CDR1 SEHNR and CDR2 FQNEAQ (reference sequence). CDR3 loop: CASSLGVSGNYGYTF. In nucleotides, the CDR3 is TGTGCCAGCAGCTTAGGAGTCTCGGGTAACTATGGCTACACCTTC.

This clone was counted only a few times. V usage is TRBV28 and J usage is TRBJ1-2; weak D call: TRBD1 (5 bases). CDR1 is MDHEN and CDR2 is SYDVKM in the germline V gene. V lost 2 bases and J 4 bases, leaving 11 bases between the germline ends. The CDR3 length is 14 residues. The CDR3 here is CASSLSGGAYGYTF. CDR3 nucleotides: TGTGCCAGCAGTTTAAGCGGGGGAGCCTATGGCTACACCTTC.

To note about this clone: The same CDR3 is also encoded by other DNA sequences in this sample. The rearrangement joins TRBV19 to TRBJ1-2, with 8 nucleotides matching TRBD1. Germline V CDR1 and CDR2: LNHDA, SQIVND (reference sequence). The CDR3 runs 12 residues. The ends lost 7 bases at V and 4 bases at J; junction bases unmatched: 2. The DNA for the CDR3 is TGTGCCAGTACCGACAGGGGCTATGGCTACACCTTC. Translating it yields CASTDRGYGYTF. The full variable domain, completed using reference TRBV19 and TRBJ1-2, is DGGITQSPKYLFRKEGQNVTLSCEQNLNHDAMYWYRQDPGQGLRLIYYSQIVNDFQKGDIAEGYSVSREKKESFPLTVTSAQKNPTAFYLCASTDRGYGYTFGSGTRLTVV.

The genes are TRBV10-3 and TRBJ2-3; D is possibly TRBD2 (6 bases). The germline V gene has CDR1 ENHRY and CDR2 SYGVKD. V lost 10 bases and J 2 bases, leaving 16 bases between the germline ends. The CDR3 loop spans 14 amino acids. The CDR3 region is CATVSGPDTDTQYF. Written as DNA, the CDR3 is TGTGCCACAGTTAGCGGACCCGACACAGATACGCAGTATTTT.

With respect to this clone: One end of the junction fails to match germline, which may point to a read error. The chain employs TRBV4-3 and TRBJ2-4; 9 bases are shared with TRBD1. Germline V gene lookup returns CDR1 LGHNA and CDR2 YSLEER. There are 17 residues in the CDR3. The CDR3 coding sequence is TGCGCCAGCAGCCAAGTGAACAGGGGGCGAACCAATAACATTCAGTACTTC. This codes for CASSQVNRGRTNNIQYF.

This clone appeared a few times. This rearrangement joins TRBV7-2 to TRBJ1-5; TRBD1 aligns across 10 bases. V lost 5 bases to trimming and J lost 7 bases; unmatched junction nucleotides: 5. Per the germline V gene, CDR1 is SGHTA and CDR2 is FQGNSA. The CDR3 totals 14 residues. Here the CDR3 DNA reads TGTGCCAGCAGCGAGACAGGGGGCAGGCAGCCCCAGCATTTT. Translation: CASSETGGRQPQHF.

The chain is built from TRBV7-2 and TRBJ2-7; 12 bases map to TRBD1. V was clipped by 4 bases and J by 4 bases; unmatched bases: 5. The CDR3 extends over 15 amino acids. The germline CDR1 and CDR2 sequences are SGHTA and FQGNSA. The CDR3 loop reads CASSWPGQGAYEQYF. The CDR3 DNA sequence: TGTGCCAGCAGCTGGCCGGGACAGGGGGCGTACGAGCAGTACTTC.

The sample holds a few counts of this clone. The rearrangement uses TRBV10-3 and TRBJ1-1; D perhaps matches TRBD1 (5 bases). The CDR3 has 14 amino acids. V lost 7 bases and J lost 1, with 13 bases in between. CDR1 and CDR2 from the germline V gene are ENHRY and SYGVKD. DNA for the CDR3: TGTGCCATCAATCGCGACGGGGGGAACACTGAAGCTTTCTTT. Its translation is CAINRDGGNTEAFF.

This clone was detected ten times or more. The rearrangement uses TRBV4-3 and TRBJ2-7; TRBD2 might be the D (7 bases). From germline, CDR1 is LGHNA and CDR2 YSLEER. Trimming took 4 bases from V and 3 from J, leaving 19 bases between them. The length of the CDR3 is 16 residues. CDR3 region: CASSRGLASGHYEQYF. CDR3 in DNA: TGCGCCAGCAGCCGGGGGCTGGCTAGCGGACACTACGAGCAGTACTTC.

V is TRBV5-1 and J is TRBJ2-1; 13 bases fit TRBD2. The CDR3 sequence is 18 residues long. V trimming: 3 bases; J trimming: 6 bases; junction bases outside the gene matches: 12. CDR1 is SGHRS, CDR2 YFSETQ, per germline. DNA of the CDR3: TGCGCCAGCAGCTCCCGTTATAGGACTAGCGGGAGTGTCAATGAGCAGTTCTTC. It translates to CASSSRYRTSGSVNEQFF.

This clone was recorded at least ten times. This chain joins TRBV13 and TRBJ2-5; a weak D match, TRBD1 (6 bases). With 7 bases removed from V and 1 base from J, the gap between germline ends came to 16 bases. The germline gives CDR1 PRHDT, CDR2 FYEKMQ (reference sequence). This CDR3 region has 15 residues. The CDR3 region is CASTHLRQAQETQYF. DNA of the CDR3: TGTGCCAGCACCCACTTGAGACAGGCCCAAGAGACCCAGTACTTC.

The CDR3 DNA reads TGTGCCAGCAGTTACTCGGTCGGGAACTATGGCTACACCTTC. As protein: CASSYSVGNYGYTF. This chain connects TRBV6-5 to TRBJ1-2; D unclear. The CDR3 length is 14 residues. Germline V gene lookup returns CDR1 MNHEY and CDR2 SVGAGI. V was pared by 0 bases and J by 2 bases, with 7 bases between.

The chain links TRBV6-1 to TRBJ1-5; maybe TRBD1 (5 bases). Germline lookup yields CDR1 MNHNS and CDR2 SASEGT. The CDR3 has 14 residues. Trimming took 2 bases from V and 6 from J, leaving 11 bases between them. In DNA, the CDR3 is TGTGCCAGCAGTGAACGGCAGGGTGGTCAGCCCCAGCATTTT. Its translation: CASSERQGGQPQHF.

This clone turned up a few times. Other DNA sequences in the same sample also yield this CDR3. J is TRBJ2-3 and V is TRBV9; 12 bases fit TRBD2. CDR3 size: 14 residues. V gave up 2 bases and J gave up 6 bases; unmatched junction bases: 1. Germline V gene sequence: CDR1 SGDLS, CDR2 YYNGEE. The CDR3 DNA reads TGTGCCAGCAGCGTCACTAGCGGGAGGGATACGCAGTATTTT. Translated, it gives CASSVTSGRDTQYF.

The chain is built from TRBV2 and TRBJ1-1, with 8 positions matching TRBD1. Losses at the gene ends were 4 bases for V and 5 bases for J; bases not matched to a gene: 9. CDR3 size: 15 residues. Looked up from germline, CDR1 is SNHLY and CDR2 is FYNNEI. CDR3 nucleotides: TGTGCCAGCAGTGCTCCGGACAGGGTAGGAACTGAAGCTTTCTTT. It translates to CASSAPDRVGTEAFF.

This sequence joins TRBV7-9 and TRBJ2-4; the match to TRBD2 covers 16 bases. The CDR3 covers 16 residues. Germline values: CDR1 SEHNR, CDR2 FQNEAQ (reference sequence). The junction had 8 bases not matched to a gene; V was cut back by 6 bases and J by 9 bases. The CDR3 region is CASSTPGLAGGGIQYF. Here the CDR3 DNA reads TGTGCCAGCAGTACCCCGGGACTAGCGGGAGGGGGCATTCAGTACTTC. The full variable domain, with the rest looked up from reference TRBV7-9 and TRBJ2-4, is DTGVSQNPRHKITKRGQNVTFRCDPISEHNRLYWYRQTLGQGPEFLTYFQNEAQLEKSRLLSDRFSAERPKGSFSTLEIQRTEQGDSAMYLCASSTPGLAGGGIQYFGAGTRLSVL.

The chain is built from TRBV5-1 and TRBJ2-1, with 7 bases identical to TRBD2. CDR3 size: 14 residues. Trimming removed 2 bases from V and 6 bases from J; junction bases left unmatched: 5. Germline-derived CDR1 and CDR2 are SGHRS and YFSETQ. CDR3: CASSLVPGGNEQFF. The CDR3 DNA sequence: TGCGCCAGCAGCTTAGTCCCGGGGGGCAATGAGCAGTTCTTC.

V usage is TRBV7-3 and J usage is TRBJ2-1, with 14 bases matching TRBD2. The CDR3 has 16 residues. Germline assignment: CDR1 SGHTA and CDR2 FQGTGA. V lost 5 bases and J lost 8; bases outside the gene matches: 8. CDR3 in amino acids: CASSPTSGRARDEQFF. The CDR3 nucleotides read TGTGCCAGCAGCCCGACTAGCGGGAGGGCCAGGGATGAGCAGTTCTTC.

This rearrangement joins TRBV29-1 to TRBJ2-5; perhaps TRBD1 as D (5 bases). Trimming removed 3 bases from V and 0 bases from J, with 8 bases in between. This CDR3 contains 13 residues. CDR1 is SQVTM and CDR2 is ANQGSEA in the germline V gene. CDR3 coding DNA: TGCAGCGTTGAGTCAGGGTACCAAGAGACCCAGTACTTC. Translation: CSVESGYQETQYF.

This clone was detected only a few times. The V gene is TRBV29-1, the J gene TRBJ2-1; 8 bases map to TRBD1. Trimming removed 6 bases from V and 0 bases from J; junction bases left unmatched: 4. The CDR3 length is 14 residues. The germline V gene encodes CDR1 SQVTM and CDR2 ANQGSEA. The CDR3 DNA follows: TGCAGCGTCGACAGGGGCCTCTCCTACAATGAGCAGTTCTTC. It specifies CSVDRGLSYNEQFF.

In this sample, this clone turned up a few times. Distinct nucleotide sequences in the sample also encode this CDR3. The chain carries TRBV9 and TRBJ2-1; TRBD2 is a possible D gene (6 bases). Germline V gene data show CDR1 as SGDLS and CDR2 as YYNGEE. The CDR3 contains 14 residues. V dropped 0 bases and J dropped 2 bases, with 6 bases sitting between them. The CDR3 region is CASSVGGAYNEQFF. The CDR3 nucleotides read TGTGCCAGCAGCGTAGGGGGGGCCTACAATGAGCAGTTCTTC.

V and J are TRBV28 and TRBJ1-2; D is unresolved. There are 16 residues in the CDR3. V was shortened by 2 bases and J by 3 bases, with 16 bases between the two germline ends. Germline CDR1 reads MDHEN; CDR2 reads SYDVKM. The CDR3 DNA is TGTGCCAGCAGTTTACGTGGGCCTTTACGAGACTATGGCTACACCTTC. Its protein is CASSLRGPLRDYGYTF.